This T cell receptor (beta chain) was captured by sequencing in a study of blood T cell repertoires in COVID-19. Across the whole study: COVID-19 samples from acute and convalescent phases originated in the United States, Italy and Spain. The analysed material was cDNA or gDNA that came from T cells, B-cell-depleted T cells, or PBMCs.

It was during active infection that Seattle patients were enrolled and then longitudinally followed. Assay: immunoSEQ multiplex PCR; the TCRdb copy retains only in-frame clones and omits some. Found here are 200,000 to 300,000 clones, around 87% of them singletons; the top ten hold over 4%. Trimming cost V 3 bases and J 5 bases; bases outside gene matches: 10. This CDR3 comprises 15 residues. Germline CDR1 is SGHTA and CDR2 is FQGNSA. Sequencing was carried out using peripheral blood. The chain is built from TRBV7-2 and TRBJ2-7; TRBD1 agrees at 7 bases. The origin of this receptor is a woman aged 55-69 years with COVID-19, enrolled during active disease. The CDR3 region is CASSFRSQGFNEQYF. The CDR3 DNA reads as TGTGCCAGCAGCTTTCGATCACAGGGGTTCAACGAGCAGTACTTC.